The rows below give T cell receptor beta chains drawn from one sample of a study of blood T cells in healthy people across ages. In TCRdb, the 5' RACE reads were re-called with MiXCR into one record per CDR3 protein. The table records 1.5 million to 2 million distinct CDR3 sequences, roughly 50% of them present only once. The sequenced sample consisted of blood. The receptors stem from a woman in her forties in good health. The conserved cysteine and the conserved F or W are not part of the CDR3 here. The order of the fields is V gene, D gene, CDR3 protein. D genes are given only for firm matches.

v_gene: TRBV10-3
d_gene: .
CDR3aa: AISVGAGSTDTQY

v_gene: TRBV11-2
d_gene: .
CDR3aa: ASSFGPSNEKLF

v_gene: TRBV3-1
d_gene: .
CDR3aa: ASSQEGLAINEQF

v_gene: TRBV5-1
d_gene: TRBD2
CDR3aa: ASSPGTITLSYNEQF

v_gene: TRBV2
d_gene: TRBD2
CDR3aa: ASRGGGTDTQY

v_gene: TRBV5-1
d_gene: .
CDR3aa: ASSLDPLNGYT

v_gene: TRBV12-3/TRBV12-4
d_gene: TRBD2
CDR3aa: ASSFPGLEETQY

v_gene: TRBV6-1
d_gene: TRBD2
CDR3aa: ASRDYYTDTQY

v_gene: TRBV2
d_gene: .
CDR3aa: ASRSGRNNQPQH

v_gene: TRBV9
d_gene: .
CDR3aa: ACSVGLNTEAF

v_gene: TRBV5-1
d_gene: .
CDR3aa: ASQNREFETQY

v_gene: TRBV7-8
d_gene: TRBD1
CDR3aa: ASSLGQGASEKLF

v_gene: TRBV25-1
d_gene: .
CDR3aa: ASRYQVDNEQF

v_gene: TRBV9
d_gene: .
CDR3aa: ASSTPGRGNEQY

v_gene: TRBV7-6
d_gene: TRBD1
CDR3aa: ASSSDRGSPLH

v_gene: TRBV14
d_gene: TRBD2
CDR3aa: ASSQSRLASYNEQF

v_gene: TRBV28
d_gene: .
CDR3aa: ASSLPATNEKLF

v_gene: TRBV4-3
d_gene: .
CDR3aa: ASSQDPASVGDTQY

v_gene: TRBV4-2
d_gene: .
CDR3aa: ASSQSDSFIYEQY

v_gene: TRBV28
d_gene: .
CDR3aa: ASSVRSLNQPQH

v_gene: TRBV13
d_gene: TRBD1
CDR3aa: ASSARDRESYEQY

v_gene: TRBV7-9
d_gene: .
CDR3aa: ASSPGDFSSYEQY

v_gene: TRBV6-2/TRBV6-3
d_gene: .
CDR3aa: ASSYSTWDGSYEQY

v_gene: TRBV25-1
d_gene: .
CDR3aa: ASSTGGQYGYT